These 3 T cell receptor beta chains were all obtained from the same sample, sequenced in a study of OX40 agonist ivuxolimab in advanced cancers. Assay used: immunoSEQ multiplex PCR; TCRdb lists only in-frame clones, some missing. The data hold approximately 59,000 clones, with 80% to 90% observed a single time. The sample in question was CD4+ or CD8+ T cells sorted from blood, obtained in a trial of the OX40 agonist ivuxolimab. The source is an adult with an advanced solid tumor such as melanoma, head and neck, liver or kidney cancer.

The chain joins TRBV5-8 to TRBJ2-3; 7 bases align to TRBD1. Germline V gene lookup returns CDR1 SGHTS and CDR2 YDEGEE. The CDR3 extends over 15 amino acids. V gave up 0 bases and J gave up 3 bases; unmatched junction bases: 4. CDR3 amino acids: CASSLVGQTTDTQYF. CDR3 DNA: TGTGCCAGCAGCTTGGTGGGACAGACAACAGATACGCAGTATTTT. The entire variable domain, with the rest obtained from reference TRBV5-8 and TRBJ2-3, is as follows: EAGVTQSPTHLIKTRGQQATLRCSPISGHTSVYWYQQALGLGLQFLLWYDEGEERNRGNFPPRFSGRQFPNYSSELNVNALELEDSALYLCASSLVGQTTDTQYFGPGTRLTVL.

CDR3 DNA sequence: TGTGCCTGCCAGACAGGGGTTGAAGCTTTCTTT. Encoded protein: CACQTGVEAFF. The rearrangement links TRBV30 to TRBJ1-1; 8 bases fit TRBD1. The CDR3 has 11 residues. The trim removed 6 bases at V and 7 bases at J, leaving 4 bases unmatched. The germline CDR1 and CDR2 sequences are GTSNPN and SVGIG (reference sequence). The full variable domain, rest sourced from reference TRBV30 and TRBJ1-1, is SQTIHQWPATLVQPVGSPLSLECTVEGTSNPNLYWYRQAAGRGLQLLFYSVGIGQISSEVPQNLSASRPQDRQFILSSKKLLLSDSGFYLCACQTGVEAFFGQGTRLTVV.

The chain links TRBV27 to TRBJ1-2, with D possibly TRBD1 on 5 matching bases. Per the germline V gene, CDR1 is MNHEY and CDR2 is SMNVEV (reference sequence). Trimming took 3 bases from V and 6 from J, leaving 11 bases between them. The CDR3 runs 13 residues. The CDR3 loop is CASSFGADHGYTF. CDR3 coding DNA: TGTGCCAGCAGTTTCGGGGCCGACCATGGCTACACCTTC.